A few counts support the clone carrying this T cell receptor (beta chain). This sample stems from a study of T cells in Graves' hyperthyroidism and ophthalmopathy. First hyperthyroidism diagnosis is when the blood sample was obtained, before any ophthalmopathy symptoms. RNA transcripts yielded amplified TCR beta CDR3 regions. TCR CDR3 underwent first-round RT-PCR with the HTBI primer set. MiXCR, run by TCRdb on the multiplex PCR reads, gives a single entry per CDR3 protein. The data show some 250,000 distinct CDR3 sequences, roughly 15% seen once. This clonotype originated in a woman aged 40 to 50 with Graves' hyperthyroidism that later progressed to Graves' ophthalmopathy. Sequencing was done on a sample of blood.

The CDR3 nucleotides read TGTGCCAGCAGCCCACTTATGGACATGGCCGGGGAGCTGTTTTTT. Translated: CASSPLMDMAGELFF. This chain connects TRBV4-2 to TRBJ2-2; the D gene is possibly TRBD1 (5 bases). Trimming removed 4 bases from V and 6 bases from J, with 15 bases in between. Germline V gives CDR1 LGHNA, CDR2 YNFKEQ. This CDR3 has 15 residues.